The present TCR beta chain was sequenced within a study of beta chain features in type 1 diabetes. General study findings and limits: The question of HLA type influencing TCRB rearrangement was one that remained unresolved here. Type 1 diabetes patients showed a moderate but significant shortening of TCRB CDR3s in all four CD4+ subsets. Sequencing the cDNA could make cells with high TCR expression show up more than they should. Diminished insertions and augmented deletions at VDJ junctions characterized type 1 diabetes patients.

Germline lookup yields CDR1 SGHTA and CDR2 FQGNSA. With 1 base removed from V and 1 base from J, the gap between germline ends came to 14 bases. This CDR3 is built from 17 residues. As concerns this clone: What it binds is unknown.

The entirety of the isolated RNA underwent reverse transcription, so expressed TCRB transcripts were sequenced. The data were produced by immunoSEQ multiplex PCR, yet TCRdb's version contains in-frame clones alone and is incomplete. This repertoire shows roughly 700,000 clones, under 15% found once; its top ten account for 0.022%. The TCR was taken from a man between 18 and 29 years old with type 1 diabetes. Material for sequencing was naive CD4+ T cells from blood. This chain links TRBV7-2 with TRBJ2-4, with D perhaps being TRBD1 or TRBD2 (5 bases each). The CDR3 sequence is CASSLEGRGMAKNIQYF. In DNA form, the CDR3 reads TGTGCCAGCAGCTTAGAGGGACGAGGAATGGCCAAAAACATTCAGTACTTC.